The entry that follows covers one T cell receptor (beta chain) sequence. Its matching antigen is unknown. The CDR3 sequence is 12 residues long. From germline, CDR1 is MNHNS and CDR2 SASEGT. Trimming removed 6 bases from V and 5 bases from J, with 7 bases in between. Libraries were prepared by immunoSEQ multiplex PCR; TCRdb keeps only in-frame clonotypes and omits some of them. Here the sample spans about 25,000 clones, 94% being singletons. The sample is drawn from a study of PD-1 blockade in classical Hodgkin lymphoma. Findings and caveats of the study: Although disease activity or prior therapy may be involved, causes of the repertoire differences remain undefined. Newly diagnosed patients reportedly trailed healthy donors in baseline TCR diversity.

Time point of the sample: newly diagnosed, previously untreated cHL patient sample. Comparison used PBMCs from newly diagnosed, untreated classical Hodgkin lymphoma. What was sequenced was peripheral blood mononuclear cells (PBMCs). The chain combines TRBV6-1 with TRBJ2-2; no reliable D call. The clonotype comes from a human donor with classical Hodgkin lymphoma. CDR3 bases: TGTGCCAGCAGCGTAGTGACCGGGGAGCTGTTTTTT. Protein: CASSVVTGELFF.